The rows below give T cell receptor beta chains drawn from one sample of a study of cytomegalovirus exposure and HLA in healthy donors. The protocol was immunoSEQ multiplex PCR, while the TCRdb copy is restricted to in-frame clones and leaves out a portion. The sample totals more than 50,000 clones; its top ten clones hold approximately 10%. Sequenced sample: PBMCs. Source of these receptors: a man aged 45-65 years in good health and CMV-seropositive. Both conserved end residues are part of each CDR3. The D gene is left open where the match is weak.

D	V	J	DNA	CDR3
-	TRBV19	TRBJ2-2	TGTGCCAGTAGTCCTAGGACAGGGAGGGGCACCGGGGAGCTGTTTTTT	CASSPRTGRGTGELFF
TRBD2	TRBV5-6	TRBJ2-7	TGTGCCAGCAGCCCGCTCGGTACGGGGGGGACCTACGAGCAGTACTTC	CASSPLGTGGTYEQYF
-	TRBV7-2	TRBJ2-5	TGTGCCAGCAGCTTAGGAGGGAAGGAGACCCAGTACTTC	CASSLGGKETQYF
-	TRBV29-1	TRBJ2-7	TGCAGCGTTGAAGAAGAGGGGGAATCCTACGAGCAGTACTTC	CSVEEEGESYEQYF
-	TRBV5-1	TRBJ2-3	TGCGCCAGCAGCTTGGCCGGATCCAGGACAACTAGCACAGATACGCAGTATTTT	CASSLAGSRTTSTDTQYF
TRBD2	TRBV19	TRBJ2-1	TGTGCCAGTAGTATAGGGACTAGCGGGAGTAGGGCGCAGTTCTTC	CASSIGTSGSRAQFF
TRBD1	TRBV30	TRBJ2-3	TGTGCCGGGAGTGATGGACAGGGTGGCACAGATACGCAGTATTTT	CAGSDGQGGTDTQYF
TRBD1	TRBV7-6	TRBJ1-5	TGTGCCAGCAGCCTTATGACCGGGACAGGGGTAAATCAGCCCCAGCATTTT	CASSLMTGTGVNQPQHF
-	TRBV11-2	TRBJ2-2	TGTGCCAGCAGCCCTAGGCGGACAGTGACCACCGGGGAGCTGTTTTTT	CASSPRRTVTTGELFF
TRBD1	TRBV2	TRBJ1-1	TGTGCCAGCAGTGAAGATTACAGGGGTTCTGAAGCTTTCTTT	CASSEDYRGSEAFF
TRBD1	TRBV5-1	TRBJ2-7	TGCGCCAGCAGCTTGGGGGGGACAGGCCCAACCTACGAGCAGTACTTC	CASSLGGTGPTYEQYF
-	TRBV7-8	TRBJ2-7	TGTGCCAGCAGCCCTCGGACAGAGAGCTCCTACGAGCAGTACTTC	CASSPRTESSYEQYF
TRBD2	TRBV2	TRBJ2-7	TGTGCCAGCACCTTCGGACTAGCGAAAGGCTACGAGCAGTACTTC	CASTFGLAKGYEQYF
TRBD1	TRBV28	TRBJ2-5	TGTGCCAGCAGTTTTGACAGGGGGCGCTGGGAGACCCAGTACTTC	CASSFDRGRWETQYF
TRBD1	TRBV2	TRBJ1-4	TGTGCCAGCATGGGACAGACATATGCAACTAATGAAAAACTGTTTTTT	CASMGQTYATNEKLFF
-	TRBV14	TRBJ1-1	TGTGCCAGCAGCCTCACAGGGATTTCGGTTTTCTTT	CASSLTGISVFF
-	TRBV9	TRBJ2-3	TGTGCCAGCAGCGTAGGTATCCTTTTCACAGATACGCAGTATTTT	CASSVGILFTDTQYF
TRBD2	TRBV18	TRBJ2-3	TGTGCCAGCTCACCGGGACTAGCGGGAGATACGCAGTATTTT	CASSPGLAGDTQYF
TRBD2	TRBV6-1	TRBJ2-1	TGTGCCAGCAGCACTAGCGGGAGAGACAATGAGCAGTTCTTC	CASSTSGRDNEQFF
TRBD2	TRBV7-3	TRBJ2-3	TGTGCCAGCAGCCCTACTAGCGGGGGGGCCGGGGATACGCAGTATTTT	CASSPTSGGAGDTQYF
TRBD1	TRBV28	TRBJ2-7	TGTGCCAGCTCTCTGACAGGGGGCCTCTACGAGCAGTACTTC	CASSLTGGLYEQYF
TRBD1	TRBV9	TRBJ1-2	TGTGCCAGCAGCGTAGAGGGACAGGGCTATGGCTACACCTTC	CASSVEGQGYGYTF
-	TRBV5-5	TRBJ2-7	TGTGCCAGCAGCACAGGGCATCCCTCCGAGCAGTACTTC	CASSTGHPSEQYF
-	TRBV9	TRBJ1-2	TGTGCCAGCAGCGTAGCTCACCAGGGCAGCTATGGCTACACCTTC	CASSVAHQGSYGYTF
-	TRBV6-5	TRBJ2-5	TGTGCCAGCAGTTACCCAGGGAAAGAGACCCAGTACTTC	CASSYPGKETQYF
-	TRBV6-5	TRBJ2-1	TGTGCCAGCACGAGGTGGAATGAGCAGTTCTTC	CASTRWNEQFF
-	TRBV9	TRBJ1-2	TGTGCCAGCAGCACAAGTGGGGGGGGAGGCTACACCTTC	CASSTSGGGGYTF
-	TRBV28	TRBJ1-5	TGTGCCAGCAGGGGGGGAGGGGTCGGCCAGCCCCAGCATTTT	CASRGGGVGQPQHF
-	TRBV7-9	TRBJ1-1	TGTGCCAGCAGCTTAGAGCGGTCCACCACTGAAGCTTTCTTT	CASSLERSTTEAFF
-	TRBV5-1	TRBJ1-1	TGCGCCAGCAGCTTGGGGGCAAATACTGAAGCTTTCTTT	CASSLGANTEAFF
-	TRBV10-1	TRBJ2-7	TGCGCCAGCGGATATAACAGCGGATTCGAGACACTTGGCAGGGGCCACGAGCAGTACTTC	CASGYNSGFETLGRGHEQYF
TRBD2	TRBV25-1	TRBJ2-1	TGTGCCAGCAGTGTGCGGGAGCTTGACTACGTCAATGAGCAGTTCTTC	CASSVRELDYVNEQFF
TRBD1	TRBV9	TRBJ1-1	TGTGCCAGCAGCCCCAGACAGGGAGAATCGGCCGAAGCTTTCTTT	CASSPRQGESAEAFF
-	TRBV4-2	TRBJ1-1	TGTGCCAGCAGCCAAGATCGCGGGAACACTGAAGCTTTCTTT	CASSQDRGNTEAFF
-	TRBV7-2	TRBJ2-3	TGTGCCAGCAGCTTAAACCCAGGGGCCTATACGCAGTATTTT	CASSLNPGAYTQYF
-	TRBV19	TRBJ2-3	TGTGCCAGTAGTTATCGTGGGGGCCGTGCAGATACGCAGTATTTT	CASSYRGGRADTQYF
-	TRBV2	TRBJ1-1	TGTGCCAGTGACAGAGTCGGCACTGAAGCTTTCTTT	CASDRVGTEAFF
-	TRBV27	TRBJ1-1	TGTGCCAGCCAACGGACAGAATTAAACCCTGAAGCTTTCTTT	CASQRTELNPEAFF
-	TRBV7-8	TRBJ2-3	TGTGCCAGCAGCGGTTCTGTGGGACTGACAGATACGCAGTATTTT	CASSGSVGLTDTQYF
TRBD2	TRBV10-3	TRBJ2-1	TGTGCCATCAGGGCTAGTAGCGGGACCTACAATGAGCAGTTCTTC	CAIRASSGTYNEQFF
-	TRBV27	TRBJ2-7	TGTGCCAGCAGTTTTTCGGGGGGCGCCTACGAGCAGTACTTC	CASSFSGGAYEQYF
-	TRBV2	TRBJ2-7	TGTGCCAGCAGTGATCAGGGAAACGAGCAGTACTTC	CASSDQGNEQYF
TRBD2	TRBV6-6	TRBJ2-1	TGTGCCAGCAGTTCTGGGACTAGTCCCCGAGATGAGCAGTTCTTC	CASSSGTSPRDEQFF
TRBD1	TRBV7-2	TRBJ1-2	TGTGCCAGCAGCCCCAAGACAGGGGGGAACTATGGCTACACCTTC	CASSPKTGGNYGYTF
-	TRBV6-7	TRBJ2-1	TGTGCCAGCACCTCTAGGTACCGCCCGAGCTCCGACAATGAGCAGTTCTTC	CASTSRYRPSSDNEQFF
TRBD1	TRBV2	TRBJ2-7	TGTGCCACCGCCCCCCAACAGGGGGCCTACGAGCAGTACTTC	CATAPQQGAYEQYF
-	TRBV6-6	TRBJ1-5	TGTGCCAGCAGCAGGGTCAATCAGCCCCAGCATTTT	CASSRVNQPQHF
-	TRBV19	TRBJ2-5	TGTGCCAGTAGCAGCCTCCCCGGGGCCCAGTACTTC	CASSSLPGAQYF
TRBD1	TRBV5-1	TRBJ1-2	TGCGCCAGCAGCTTAGACAGGGGCTATGGCTACACCTTC	CASSLDRGYGYTF
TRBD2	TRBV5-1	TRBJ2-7	TGCGCCAGCAGCACGACTAGCGACTCCTACGAGCAGTACTTC	CASSTTSDSYEQYF
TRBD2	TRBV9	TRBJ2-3	TGTGCCAGCAGCGTTTGGGCGGGGGGGAACGCAGATACGCAGTATTTT	CASSVWAGGNADTQYF
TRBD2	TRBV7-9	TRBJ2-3	TGTGCCAGCAGCCAGACTAGCACGTCGCAGTATTTT	CASSQTSTSQYF